A single sample is the source of the 10 T cell receptor beta chains below, sequenced in a study of T cell responses to AZD1222 COVID-19 vaccine. Measured with immunoSEQ multiplex PCR; TCRdb has only the in-frame clones, and not every one. The sample has tens of thousands of clones, about 85% seen once; the top ten hold less than 15%. This specimen was peripheral blood, taken on day 0 of AZD1222 vaccination. The receptors originated from an adult in good health.

V gene TRBV11-2 combines with J gene TRBJ1-3; D uncertain. V lost 0 bases, J lost 0 bases, and 6 bases lay in between. This CDR3 contains 15 residues. Germline CDR1 SGHAT, CDR2 FQNNGV. The chain's CDR3 is CASSLDQFSGNTIYF. As DNA, the CDR3 is TGTGCCAGCAGCTTAGACCAGTTCTCTGGAAACACCATATATTTT. Full variable domain (missing parts from reference TRBV11-2 and TRBJ1-3): EAGVAQSPRYKIIEKRQSVAFWCNPISGHATLYWYQQILGQGPKLLIQFQNNGVVDDSQLPKDRFSAERLKGVDSTLKIQPAKLEDSAVYLCASSLDQFSGNTIYFGEGSWLTVV.

In this sample, this clone turned up once. The V gene is TRBV12-5, the J gene TRBJ1-1; D uncertain. V was cut by 1 base and J by 2 bases, with 5 bases left in between. This CDR3 region has 13 residues. The germline V gene has CDR1 LGHNT and CDR2 FRNRAP. The CDR3 DNA follows: TGTGCTAGTGGTTTGGAGGACAACACTGAAGCTTTCTTT. Translating it yields CASGLEDNTEAFF.

The rearrangement links TRBV20-1 to TRBJ1-2; possible D gene TRBD1, 5 bases. Germline assignment: CDR1 DFQATT and CDR2 SNEGSKA (reference sequence). V lost 6 bases and J lost 4, with 9 bases in between. The CDR3 runs 11 residues. CDR3 amino acids: CSAGGSYGYTF. CDR3 DNA sequence: TGCAGTGCGGGGGGGAGCTATGGCTACACCTTC.

The V gene is TRBV7-6, the J gene TRBJ2-5; unclear D gene. The CDR3 contains 15 residues. Looked up from germline, CDR1 is SGHVS and CDR2 is FNYEAQ. Trimming pared 3 bases from V and 1 base from J, leaving 12 bases between. CDR3 nucleotide sequence: TGTGCCAGCAGCTTGGGTGAAGGATCCCAAGAGACCCAGTACTTC. Its translation is CASSLGEGSQETQYF.

V and J are TRBV5-6 and TRBJ2-1; D perhaps matches TRBD1 (6 bases). The germline V gene has CDR1 SGHDT and CDR2 YYEEEE. Trimming left V 0 bases short and J 1 base short, with 11 bases between. The CDR3 has 16 amino acids. CDR3 nucleotides: TGTGCCAGCAGCTTGGAAGGGGGACATTCCTACAATGAGCAGTTCTTC. Translating gives CASSLEGGHSYNEQFF. Combining the CDR3 with reference TRBV5-6 and TRBJ2-1 gives the whole variable domain DAGVTQSPTHLIKTRGQQVTLRCSPKSGHDTVSWYQQALGQGPQFIFQYYEEEERQRGNFPDRFSGHQFPNYSSELNVNALLLGDSALYLCASSLEGGHSYNEQFFGPGTRLTVL.

The chain recombines TRBV4-1 with TRBJ2-3, with D possibly matching TRBD2 (5 bases). Germline-derived CDR1 and CDR2 are MGHRA and YSYEKL. Trimming stripped 0 bases from V and 5 bases from J, with 9 bases between. The CDR3 runs to 14 residues. CDR3 residues: CASSQDPSGDTQYF. The CDR3 nucleotides are TGCGCCAGCAGCCAAGACCCAAGCGGAGATACGCAGTATTTT.

The V gene is TRBV4-2, the J gene TRBJ2-2; D is possibly TRBD2 (6 bases). Germline-derived CDR1 and CDR2 are LGHNA and YNFKEQ. This CDR3 has 16 residues. V shed 3 bases and J shed 7 bases, with 18 bases lying between them. The CDR3 region is CASSQKTGGAGGELFF. In DNA, the CDR3 is TGTGCCAGCAGCCAGAAAACTGGAGGGGCGGGCGGGGAGCTGTTTTTT.

This clone has more than one count but fewer than ten. This rearrangement joins TRBV11-2 to TRBJ1-1, with D perhaps TRBD1 (6 bases). The CDR3 loop spans 15 amino acids. V was clipped by 1 base and J by 8 bases, with 17 bases between them. The germline V gene encodes CDR1 SGHAT and CDR2 FQNNGV. CDR3 region: CASSLGGGRGLEAFF. In DNA form, the CDR3 reads TGTGCCAGCAGCTTAGGGGGGGGCCGAGGGTTAGAAGCTTTCTTT. The full variable domain, in which reference TRBV11-2 and TRBJ1-1 provide the parts outside the CDR3, is EAGVAQSPRYKIIEKRQSVAFWCNPISGHATLYWYQQILGQGPKLLIQFQNNGVVDDSQLPKDRFSAERLKGVDSTLKIQPAKLEDSAVYLCASSLGGGRGLEAFFGQGTRLTVV.

The chain employs TRBV27 and TRBJ2-5; 10 bases line up with TRBD2. CDR1 is MNHEY, CDR2 SMNVEV, per germline (reference sequence). The CDR3 is 15 residues long. J lost 1 base, V lost 5 bases, and 4 bases had no gene match. The CDR3: CASSRVAGGQETQYF. The DNA of the CDR3 is TGTGCCAGCAGTCGGGTAGCGGGGGGCCAAGAGACCCAGTACTTC.

This clone was counted between two and nine times. This chain links TRBV6-5 with TRBJ1-2, with a weak D call TRBD1 (5 bases). The CDR3 is made up of 13 amino acids. CDR1 is MNHEY and CDR2 is SVGAGI in the germline V gene. The V end lost 7 bases, the J end lost 7 bases, and 16 bases lay between the germline ends. CDR3 in DNA: TGTGCCAGCACCCCCGGGGACCGGTTTGGCTACACCTTC. This codes for CASTPGDRFGYTF.